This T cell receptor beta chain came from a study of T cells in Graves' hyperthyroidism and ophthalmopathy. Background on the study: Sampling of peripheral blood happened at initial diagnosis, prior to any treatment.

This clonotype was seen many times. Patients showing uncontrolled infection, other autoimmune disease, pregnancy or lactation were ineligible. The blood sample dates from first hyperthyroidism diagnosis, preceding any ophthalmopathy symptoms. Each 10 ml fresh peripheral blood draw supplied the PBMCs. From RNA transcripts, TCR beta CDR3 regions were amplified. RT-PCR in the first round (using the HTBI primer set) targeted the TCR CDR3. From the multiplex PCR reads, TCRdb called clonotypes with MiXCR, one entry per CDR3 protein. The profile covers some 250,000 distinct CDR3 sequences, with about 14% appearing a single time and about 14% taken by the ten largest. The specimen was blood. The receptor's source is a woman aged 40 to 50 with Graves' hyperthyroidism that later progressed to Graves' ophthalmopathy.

CDR3 residues: CASFITTRAVSSGANVLTF. Here the CDR3 DNA reads TGTGCCAGCTTTATCACGACACGGGCAGTGAGCTCTGGGGCCAACGTCCTGACTTTC. The chain carries TRBV25-1 and TRBJ2-6; D not resolved. The germline V gene encodes CDR1 MGHDK and CDR2 SYGVNS. Trimming removed 8 bases at V and 0 bases at J, with 23 bases between. CDR3 length: 19 residues.